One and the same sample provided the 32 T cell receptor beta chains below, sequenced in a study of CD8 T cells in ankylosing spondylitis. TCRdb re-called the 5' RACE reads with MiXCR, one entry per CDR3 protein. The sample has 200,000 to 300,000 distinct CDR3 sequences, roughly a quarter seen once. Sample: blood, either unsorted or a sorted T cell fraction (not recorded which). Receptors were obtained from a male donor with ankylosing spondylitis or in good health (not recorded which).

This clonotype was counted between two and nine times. In nucleotides, the CDR3 is TGTGCCAGCAGCTCTGGGGCCAACGTCCTGACTTTC. This sequence encodes CASSSGANVLTF. The rearrangement links TRBV12-3 or TRBV12-4 to TRBJ2-6; D unresolved. Trimming shortened V by 6 bases and J by 0 bases, and 0 bases separated the two germline ends. The CDR3 totals 12 residues.

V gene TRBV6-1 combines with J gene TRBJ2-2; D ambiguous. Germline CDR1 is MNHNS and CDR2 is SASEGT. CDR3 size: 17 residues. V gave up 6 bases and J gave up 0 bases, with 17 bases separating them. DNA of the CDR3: TGTGCCAGCAGGGCGACTCCCCAAAATCCGAACACCGGGGAGCTGTTTTTT. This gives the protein CASRATPQNPNTGELFF.

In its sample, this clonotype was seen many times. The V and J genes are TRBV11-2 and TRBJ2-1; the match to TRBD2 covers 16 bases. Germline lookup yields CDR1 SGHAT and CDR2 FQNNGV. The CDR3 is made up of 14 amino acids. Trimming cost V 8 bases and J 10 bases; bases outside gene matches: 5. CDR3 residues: CASGTSGGALEQFF. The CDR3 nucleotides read TGTGCCAGCGGGACTAGCGGGGGGGCTTTAGAGCAGTTCTTC.

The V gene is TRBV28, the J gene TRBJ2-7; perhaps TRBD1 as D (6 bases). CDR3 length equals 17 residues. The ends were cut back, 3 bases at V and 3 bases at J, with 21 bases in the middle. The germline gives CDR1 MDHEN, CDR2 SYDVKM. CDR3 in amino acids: CASSFWGRGRKDYEQYF. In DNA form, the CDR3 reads TGTGCCAGCAGTTTTTGGGGCAGGGGCCGGAAGGACTACGAGCAGTACTTC.

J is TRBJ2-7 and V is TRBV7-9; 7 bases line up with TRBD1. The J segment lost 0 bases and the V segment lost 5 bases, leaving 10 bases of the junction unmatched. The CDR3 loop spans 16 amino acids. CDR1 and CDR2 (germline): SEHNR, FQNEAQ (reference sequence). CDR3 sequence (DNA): TGTGCCAGCAGCACACGACAGGGCCCCTCCTCCTACGAGCAGTACTTC. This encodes CASSTRQGPSSYEQYF.

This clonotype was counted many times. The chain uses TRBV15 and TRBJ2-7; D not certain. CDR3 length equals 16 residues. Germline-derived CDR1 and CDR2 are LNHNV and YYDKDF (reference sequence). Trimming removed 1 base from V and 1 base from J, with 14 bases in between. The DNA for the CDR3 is TGTGCCACCAGCAGAGGTGTCGGGCAGGCGTCCTACGAGCAGTACTTC. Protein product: CATSRGVGQASYEQYF.

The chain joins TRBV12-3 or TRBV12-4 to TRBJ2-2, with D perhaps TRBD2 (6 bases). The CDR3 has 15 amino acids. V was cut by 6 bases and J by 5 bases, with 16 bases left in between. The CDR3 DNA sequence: TGTGCCAGCAGCTACCTAGCGAGTGGGACCGGGGAGCTGTTTTTT. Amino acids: CASSYLASGTGELFF.

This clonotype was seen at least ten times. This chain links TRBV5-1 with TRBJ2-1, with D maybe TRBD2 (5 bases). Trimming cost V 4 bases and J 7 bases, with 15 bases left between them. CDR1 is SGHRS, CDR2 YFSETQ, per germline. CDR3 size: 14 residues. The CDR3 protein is CASSPGLGDNEQFF. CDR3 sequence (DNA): TGCGCCAGCAGCCCCGGACTTGGGGATAATGAGCAGTTCTTC.

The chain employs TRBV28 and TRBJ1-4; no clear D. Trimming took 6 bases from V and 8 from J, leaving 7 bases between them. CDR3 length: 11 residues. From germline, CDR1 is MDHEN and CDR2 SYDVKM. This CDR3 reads CASSPREKLFF. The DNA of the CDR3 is TGTGCCAGCAGCCCCAGGGAAAAACTGTTTTTT.

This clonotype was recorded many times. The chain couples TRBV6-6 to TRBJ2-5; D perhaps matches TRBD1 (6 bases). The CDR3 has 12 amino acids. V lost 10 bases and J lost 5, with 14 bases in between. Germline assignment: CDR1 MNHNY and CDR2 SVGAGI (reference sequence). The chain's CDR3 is CATQGGWETQYF. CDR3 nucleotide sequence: TGTGCCACCCAAGGGGGATGGGAGACCCAGTACTTC.

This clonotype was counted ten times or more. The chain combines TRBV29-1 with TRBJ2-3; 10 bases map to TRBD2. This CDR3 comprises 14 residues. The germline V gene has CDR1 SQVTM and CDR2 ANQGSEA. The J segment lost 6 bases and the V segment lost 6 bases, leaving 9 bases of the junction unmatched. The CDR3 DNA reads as TGCAGCGTCGGTAGCGGGGGGATCCGGGATACGCAGTATTTT. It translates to CSVGSGGIRDTQYF.

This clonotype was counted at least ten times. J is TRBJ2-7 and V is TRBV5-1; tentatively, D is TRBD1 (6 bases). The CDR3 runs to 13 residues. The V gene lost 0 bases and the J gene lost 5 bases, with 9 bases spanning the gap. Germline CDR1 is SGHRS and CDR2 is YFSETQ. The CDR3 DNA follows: TGCGCCAGCAGCTTGGAAGGGGGAAACGAGCAGTACTTC. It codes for CASSLEGGNEQYF.

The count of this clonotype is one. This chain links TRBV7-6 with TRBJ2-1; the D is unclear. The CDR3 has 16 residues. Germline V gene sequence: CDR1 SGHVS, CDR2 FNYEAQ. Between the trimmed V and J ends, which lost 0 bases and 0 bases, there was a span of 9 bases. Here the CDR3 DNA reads TGTGCCAGCAGCTTAGCTCCAGGCCCCTCCTACAATGAGCAGTTCTTC. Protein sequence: CASSLAPGPSYNEQFF.

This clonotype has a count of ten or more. The CDR3 DNA follows: TGTGCCAGCAAGACAGCTCCATACCACTATGGCTACACCTTC. This encodes CASKTAPYHYGYTF. The chain recombines TRBV6-1 with TRBJ1-2, with a weak D call TRBD1 (5 bases). CDR1 and CDR2 (germline): MNHNS, SASEGT. CDR3 size: 14 residues. Trimming took off 7 bases at V and 3 bases at J, with 15 bases between the two ends.

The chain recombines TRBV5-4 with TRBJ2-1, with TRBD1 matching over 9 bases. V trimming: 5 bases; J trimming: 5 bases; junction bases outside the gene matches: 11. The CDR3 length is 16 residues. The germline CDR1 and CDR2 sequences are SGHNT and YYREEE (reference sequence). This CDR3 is CASRSGGTGRNNEQFF. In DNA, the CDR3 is TGTGCCAGCAGGTCAGGTGGGACAGGGAGAAACAATGAGCAGTTCTTC.

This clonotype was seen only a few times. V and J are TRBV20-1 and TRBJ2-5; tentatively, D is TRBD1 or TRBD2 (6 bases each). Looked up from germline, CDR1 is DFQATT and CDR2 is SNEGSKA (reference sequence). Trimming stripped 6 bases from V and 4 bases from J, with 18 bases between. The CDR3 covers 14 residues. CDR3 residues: CSAPNRLGGETQYF. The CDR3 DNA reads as TGCAGTGCCCCCAATCGACTAGGGGGAGAGACCCAGTACTTC.

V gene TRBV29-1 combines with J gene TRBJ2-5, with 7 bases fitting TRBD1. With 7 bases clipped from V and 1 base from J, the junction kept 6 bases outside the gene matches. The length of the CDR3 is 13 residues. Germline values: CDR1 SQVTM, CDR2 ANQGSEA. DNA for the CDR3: TGCAGCGCCCCAGGGGACAGCCAAGAGACCCAGTACTTC. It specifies CSAPGDSQETQYF.

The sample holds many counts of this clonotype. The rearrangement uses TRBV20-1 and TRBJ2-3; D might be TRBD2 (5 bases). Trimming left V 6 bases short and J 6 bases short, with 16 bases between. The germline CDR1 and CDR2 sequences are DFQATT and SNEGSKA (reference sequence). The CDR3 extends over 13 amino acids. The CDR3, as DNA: TGCAGTGCAGCCCCTAGTCGCGGGGATACGCAGTATTTT. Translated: CSAAPSRGDTQYF.

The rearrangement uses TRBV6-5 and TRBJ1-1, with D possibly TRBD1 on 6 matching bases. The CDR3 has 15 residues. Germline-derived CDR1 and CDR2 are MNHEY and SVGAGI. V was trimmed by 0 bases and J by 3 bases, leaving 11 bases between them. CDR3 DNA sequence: TGTGCCAGCAGTTACTCGAACAGGGTCGACACTGAAGCTTTCTTT. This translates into CASSYSNRVDTEAFF.

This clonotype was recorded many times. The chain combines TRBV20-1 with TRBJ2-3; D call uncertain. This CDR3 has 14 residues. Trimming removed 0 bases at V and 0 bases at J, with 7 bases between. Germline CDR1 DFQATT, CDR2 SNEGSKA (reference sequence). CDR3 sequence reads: CSARELESTDTQYF. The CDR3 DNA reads TGCAGTGCTAGAGAACTCGAGAGCACAGATACGCAGTATTTT.

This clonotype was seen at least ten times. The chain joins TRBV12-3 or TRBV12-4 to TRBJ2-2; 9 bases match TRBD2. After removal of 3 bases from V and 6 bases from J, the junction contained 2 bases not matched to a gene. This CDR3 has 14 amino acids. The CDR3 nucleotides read TGTGCCAGCAGTTTTGAGCGGGAGGCCGGGGAGCTGTTTTTT. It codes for CASSFEREAGELFF.

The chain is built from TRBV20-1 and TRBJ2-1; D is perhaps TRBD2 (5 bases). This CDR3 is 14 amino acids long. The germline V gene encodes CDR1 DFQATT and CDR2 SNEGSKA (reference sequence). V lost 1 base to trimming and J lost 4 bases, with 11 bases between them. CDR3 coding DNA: TGCAGTGCTAGAGTTTTCAGCGGATACAATGAGCAGTTCTTC. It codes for CSARVFSGYNEQFF.

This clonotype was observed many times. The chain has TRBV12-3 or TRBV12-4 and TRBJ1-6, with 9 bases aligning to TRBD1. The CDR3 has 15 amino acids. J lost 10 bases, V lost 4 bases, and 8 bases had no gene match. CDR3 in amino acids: CASSSDRGFGSPLHF. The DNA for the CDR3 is TGTGCCAGCAGTTCGGACAGGGGATTTGGATCACCCCTCCACTTT.

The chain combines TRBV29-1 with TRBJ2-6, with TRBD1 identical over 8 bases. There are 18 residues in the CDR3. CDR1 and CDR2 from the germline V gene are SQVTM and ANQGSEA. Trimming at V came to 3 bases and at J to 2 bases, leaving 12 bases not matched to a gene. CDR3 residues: CSVDADRAALAGANVLTF. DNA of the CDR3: TGCAGCGTTGACGCGGACAGGGCGGCCCTGGCTGGGGCCAACGTCCTGACTTTC.

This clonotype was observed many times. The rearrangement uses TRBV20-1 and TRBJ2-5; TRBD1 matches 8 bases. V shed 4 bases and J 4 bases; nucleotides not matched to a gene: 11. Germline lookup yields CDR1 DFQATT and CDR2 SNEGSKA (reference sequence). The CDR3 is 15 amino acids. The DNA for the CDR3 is TGCAGTGCTATACCAGGGACAGGCCGGGGAGAGACCCAGTACTTC. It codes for CSAIPGTGRGETQYF.

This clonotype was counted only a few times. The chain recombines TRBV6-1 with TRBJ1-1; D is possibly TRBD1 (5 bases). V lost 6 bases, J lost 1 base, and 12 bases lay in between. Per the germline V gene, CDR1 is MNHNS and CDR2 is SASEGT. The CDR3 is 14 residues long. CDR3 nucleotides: TGTGCCAGCAGCCGCAACGGACAGAACACTGAAGCTTTCTTT. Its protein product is CASSRNGQNTEAFF.

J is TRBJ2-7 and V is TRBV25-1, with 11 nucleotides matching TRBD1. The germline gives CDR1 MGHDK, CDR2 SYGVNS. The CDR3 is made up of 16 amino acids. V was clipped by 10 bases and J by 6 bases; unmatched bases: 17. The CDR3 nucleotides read TGTGCCAACCGCTTTGGGTCCGGGACAGGGGGGGCCGAGCAGTACTTC. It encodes CANRFGSGTGGAEQYF.

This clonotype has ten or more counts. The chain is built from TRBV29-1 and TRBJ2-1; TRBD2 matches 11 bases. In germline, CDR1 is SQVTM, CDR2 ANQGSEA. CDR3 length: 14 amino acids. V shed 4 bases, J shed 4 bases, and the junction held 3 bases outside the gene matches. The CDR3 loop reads CSVALAGGYNEQFF. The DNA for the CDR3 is TGCAGCGTTGCCCTAGCGGGGGGATACAATGAGCAGTTCTTC.

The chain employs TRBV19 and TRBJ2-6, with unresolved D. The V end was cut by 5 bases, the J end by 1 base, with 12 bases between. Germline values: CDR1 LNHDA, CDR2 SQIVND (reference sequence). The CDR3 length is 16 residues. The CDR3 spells CASSLPGGSGANVLTF. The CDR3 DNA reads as TGTGCCAGTAGTCTCCCCGGCGGTTCTGGGGCCAACGTCCTGACTTTC.

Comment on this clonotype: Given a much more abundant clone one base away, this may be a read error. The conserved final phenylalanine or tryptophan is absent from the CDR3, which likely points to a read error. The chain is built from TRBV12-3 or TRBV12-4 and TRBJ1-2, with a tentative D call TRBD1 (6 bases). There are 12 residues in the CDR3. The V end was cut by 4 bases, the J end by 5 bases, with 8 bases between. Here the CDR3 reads CASSSQGYGYTI. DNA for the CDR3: TGTGCCAGCAGTTCGCAGGGGTATGGCTACACCATC.

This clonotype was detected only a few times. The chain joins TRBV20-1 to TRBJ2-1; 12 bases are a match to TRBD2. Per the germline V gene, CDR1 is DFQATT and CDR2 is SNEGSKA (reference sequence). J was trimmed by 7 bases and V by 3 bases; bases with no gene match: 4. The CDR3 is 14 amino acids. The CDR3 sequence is CSASGLAGSNEQFF. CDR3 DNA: TGCAGTGCTAGTGGACTAGCGGGGTCTAATGAGCAGTTCTTC.

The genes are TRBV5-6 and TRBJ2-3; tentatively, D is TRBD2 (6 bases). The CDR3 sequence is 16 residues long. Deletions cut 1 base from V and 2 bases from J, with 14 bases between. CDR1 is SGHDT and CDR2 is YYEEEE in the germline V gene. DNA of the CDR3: TGTGCCAGCAGCTTGCCCGGACTACCTTCCACAGATACGCAGTATTTT. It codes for CASSLPGLPSTDTQYF.